Presented here are 17 T cell receptor beta chains from one specimen sequenced in a study of blood T cells in healthy people across ages. Primed by a sample-barcoded 5' primer and a J-beta primer mix, a second PCR proceeded for about 7 to 12 cycles. TCRdb used MiXCR to reprocess the 5' RACE reads, holding one entry per CDR3 protein. The data contain roughly 860,000 distinct CDR3 sequences, under 80% of them seen just once; the ten biggest clones take up 25% to 30%. The sample was blood. These receptors were collected from a man between 25 and 39 years old in good health.

This clonotype has just a few counts. This chain joins TRBV28 and TRBJ2-7; 8 positions match TRBD1. The germline V gene encodes CDR1 MDHEN and CDR2 SYDVKM. The junction had 9 bases not matched to a gene; V was cut back by 7 bases and J by 7 bases. The CDR3 totals 13 residues. The CDR3 loop is CASTTGQEREQYF. For the CDR3, the DNA is TGTGCCAGCACGACGGGACAGGAGAGGGAGCAGTACTTC.

The V call is TRBV7-2, the J call TRBJ2-4; 7 nucleotides align to TRBD2. The J call may be in error: the DNA end matches TRBJ2-5 better. Germline loops: CDR1 SGHTA, CDR2 FQGNSA. The CDR3 is 14 residues long. CDR3 region: CASRNGGVGETQYF. The DNA for the CDR3 is TGTGCCAGCAGAAATGGGGGGGTCGGAGAGACCCAGTACTTC.

The chain uses TRBV4-2 and TRBJ2-7; TRBD2 is a possible D gene (5 bases). This CDR3 has 11 residues. Trimming left V 3 bases short and J 10 bases short, with 10 bases between. Germline V lookup: CDR1 LGHNA, CDR2 YNFKEQ. The CDR3, as DNA: TGTGCCAGCAGCCAGGACTTATGCCAGTACTTC. Amino acid sequence: CASSQDLCQYF.

This clonotype was detected a few times. The chain recombines TRBV25-1 with TRBJ2-5; D is uncertain. Trimming took off 3 bases at V and 4 bases at J, with 12 bases between the two ends. CDR1 is MGHDK, CDR2 SYGVNS, per germline. There are 14 residues in the CDR3. The CDR3 spells CASSELGRGETQYF. The CDR3 bases are TGTGCCAGCAGTGAGTTAGGGCGAGGAGAGACCCAGTACTTC.

This clonotype has only a few counts. The J gene is TRBJ2-6, the V gene TRBV6-4; D not certain. Germline CDR1 is MRHNA and CDR2 is SNTAGT. This CDR3 has 17 amino acids. V was cut by 0 bases and J by 0 bases, with 9 bases left in between. CDR3 residues: CASSDSLDPSGANVLTF. The CDR3 DNA follows: TGTGCCAGCAGTGACTCCCTCGACCCCTCTGGGGCCAACGTCCTGACTTTC.

V usage is TRBV7-8 and J usage is TRBJ2-1; possibly TRBD2 for D (5 bases). CDR3 length equals 14 residues. V gave up 5 bases and J gave up 10 bases, with 18 bases separating them. Per the germline V gene, CDR1 is SGHVS and CDR2 is FQNEAQ. CDR3 region: CASSVGRGREEQFF. Written as DNA, the CDR3 is TGTGCCAGCAGCGTAGGACGGGGTCGGGAAGAGCAGTTCTTC. Together with reference TRBV7-8 and TRBJ2-1, the CDR3 gives the full variable domain: GAGVSQSPRYKVAKRGQDVALRCDPISGHVSLFWYQQALGQGPEFLTYFQNEAQLDKSGLPSDRFFAERPEGSVSTLKIQRTQQEDSAVYLCASSVGRGREEQFFGPGTRLTVL.

V gene TRBV5-1 combines with J gene TRBJ2-7; 7 positions agree with TRBD2. Germline V gene lookup returns CDR1 SGHRS and CDR2 YFSETQ. The CDR3 totals 15 residues. J lost 3 bases, V lost 0 bases, and 6 bases had no gene match. The CDR3 protein is CASSLAPGTNYEQYF. The CDR3 DNA follows: TGCGCCAGCAGCTTGGCCCCCGGGACTAACTACGAGCAGTACTTC.

The chain has TRBV12-3 or TRBV12-4 and TRBJ2-7; D is unresolved. Trimming shortened V by 3 bases and J by 3 bases, and 9 bases separated the two germline ends. The CDR3 runs 13 residues. The CDR3 region has the DNA TGTGCCAGCAGTTTTAAACGGTTCTACGAGCAGTACTTC. Residues: CASSFKRFYEQYF.

The V call is TRBV7-3, the J call TRBJ1-6; D unclear. The ends were cut back, 1 base at V and 0 bases at J, with 7 bases in the middle. This CDR3 region has 16 residues. Looked up from germline, CDR1 is SGHTA and CDR2 is FQGTGA. The CDR3 loop reads CASSLMAGSYNSPLHF. As DNA, the CDR3 is TGTGCCAGCAGCTTAATGGCAGGCTCCTATAATTCACCCCTCCACTTT.

In the case of this clonotype: An end of the junction does not agree with germline; a read error may underlie this. The rearrangement joins TRBV7-2 to TRBJ2-3; 13 bases are shared with TRBD2. Germline CDR1 and CDR2: SGHTA and FQGNSA. The length of the CDR3 is 17 residues. The CDR3 reads CACSYGLAGDTRDTQYF. In DNA, the CDR3 is TGTGCCTGCAGCTATGGACTAGCGGGGGACACCCGGGATACGCAGTATTTT.

This clonotype was observed a few times. This chain links TRBV7-6 with TRBJ1-6; TRBD1 is a possible D gene (5 bases). Germline CDR1 and CDR2: SGHVS and FNYEAQ. CDR3 size: 13 residues. Trimming removed 5 bases at V and 7 bases at J, with 9 bases between. CDR3 nucleotide sequence: TGTGCCAGCAGCCGTTGGACAAATTCACCCCTCCACTTT. This encodes CASSRWTNSPLHF.

This clonotype was seen just once. The genes are TRBV9 and TRBJ1-2; tentatively, D is TRBD1 (6 bases). V was clipped by 3 bases and J by 8 bases, with 20 bases between them. The germline V gene encodes CDR1 SGDLS and CDR2 YYNGEE. CDR3 length equals 15 residues. CDR3 sequence reads: CASSARDTLMGGYTF. In DNA, the CDR3 is TGTGCCAGCAGCGCACGGGACACTCTCATGGGAGGCTACACCTTC.

Of note for this clonotype: Because the CDR3 is missing its conserved closing phenylalanine or tryptophan, this is likely a read error. V is TRBV3-1 and J is TRBJ2-5; D perhaps matches TRBD1 (5 bases). The CDR3 has 15 amino acids. Per germline, CDR1 LGHDT and CDR2 YNNKEL (reference sequence). Trimming took off 0 bases at V and 0 bases at J, with 8 bases between the two ends. The DNA of the CDR3 is TGTGCCAGCAGCCAAGATGTAGGGGACCAAGAGACCCAGTACCTC. Translating it yields CASSQDVGDQETQYL.

The chain combines TRBV7-2 with TRBJ2-5; D may correspond to TRBD1 or TRBD2 (5 bases each). The V gene lost 5 bases and the J gene lost 3 bases, with 16 bases spanning the gap. Germline V gene data show CDR1 as SGHTA and CDR2 as FQGNSA. The CDR3 is 15 residues long. The CDR3 protein is CASSPSSGREETQYF. The CDR3 coding sequence is TGTGCCAGCAGCCCGTCGTCGGGACGGGAAGAGACCCAGTACTTC.

This clonotype was counted only a few times. This chain uses TRBV4-1 with TRBJ2-3; 7 nucleotides align to TRBD2. Germline V gives CDR1 MGHRA, CDR2 YSYEKL. This CDR3 spans 18 amino acids. V lost 3 bases to trimming and J lost 4 bases; unmatched junction nucleotides: 16. The CDR3 nucleotides are TGCGCCAGCAGCCAGCTAAACGGGCTAGCGGATCGGGCAGATACGCAGTATTTT. The encoded protein is CASSQLNGLADRADTQYF.

In DNA form, the CDR3 reads TGTGCCAGCAGTTTAGTGGGGGCAGAGACCCAGTACTTC. It yields the protein CASSLVGAETQYF. This rearrangement joins TRBV12-3 or TRBV12-4 to TRBJ2-5; D possibly corresponds to TRBD1 (6 bases). Trimming left V 1 base short and J 4 bases short, with 7 bases between. CDR3 size: 13 residues.

J is TRBJ1-2 and V is TRBV5-4; a possible D gene is TRBD1 (6 bases). Trimming took off 0 bases at V and 7 bases at J, with 13 bases between the two ends. The CDR3 contains 14 residues. Germline V gene lookup returns CDR1 SGHNT and CDR2 YYREEE (reference sequence). The CDR3 here is CASSLANRDRGYTF. The CDR3, as DNA: TGTGCCAGCAGCTTGGCCAACAGGGATCGTGGCTACACCTTC.